Listed below are T cell receptor beta chains from one sample, sequenced in a study of blood T cell repertoires in COVID-19. Generated by immunoSEQ multiplex PCR, the TCRdb table keeps only in-frame clones and is missing some. The profile covers a few hundred thousand clones, with 90% appearing a single time and around 1.9% taken by the ten largest. Sequenced: peripheral blood. These receptors all come from an older woman with COVID-19, enrolled during active disease. CDR3s include the opening cysteine and the closing phenylalanine or tryptophan. A D gene is named only where the DNA matches it firmly. Some rows mark clone size as missing; the rest say once, few, many or name a class of expanded clone.

size | J | V | D | CDR3 | DNA
few | TRBJ1-1 | TRBV6-5 | TRBD1 | CASSSPDRGPTEAFF | TGTGCCAGCAGTTCCCCTGACAGGGGACCCACTGAAGCTTTCTTT
NA | TRBJ1-1 | TRBV9 | TRBD1 | CASSVNRGGTEAFF | TGTGCCAGCAGCGTAAACAGGGGTGGGACTGAAGCTTTCTTT
NA | TRBJ1-5 | TRBV15 | NA | CATSRDIGSSNQPQHF | TGTGCCACCAGCAGAGATATAGGGAGTAGCAATCAGCCCCAGCATTTT
NA | TRBJ2-7 | TRBV9 | TRBD1 | CASSEGQGYEQYF | TGTGCCAGCAGCGAAGGACAGGGCTACGAGCAGTACTTC
NA | TRBJ2-7 | TRBV12-3/TRBV12-4 | NA | CASSLDNSYEQYF | TGTGCCAGCAGTTTAGACAATTCCTACGAGCAGTACTTC
NA | TRBJ1-2 | TRBV29-1 | TRBD1 | CSVDRSGGYGYTF | TGCAGCGTTGATAGGTCAGGGGGGTATGGCTACACCTTC
NA | TRBJ1-4 | TRBV19 | NA | CASKYRDNEKLFF | TGTGCCAGTAAATACAGGGATAATGAAAAACTGTTTTTT
NA | TRBJ1-6 | TRBV4-2 | TRBD1 | CASSRGQFRSSYNSPLHF | TGTGCCAGCAGCCGGGGACAGTTCCGAAGCTCCTATAATTCACCCCTCCACTTT
NA | TRBJ1-1 | TRBV28 | NA | CASSLIRENTEAFF | TGTGCCAGCAGTTTGATACGGGAGAACACTGAAGCTTTCTTT
NA | TRBJ2-2 | TRBV23-1 | TRBD1 | CASMTGGEAGELFF | TGCGCCAGCATGACAGGGGGCGAAGCCGGGGAGCTGTTTTTT
NA | TRBJ1-1 | TRBV30 | NA | CAYRTESFTEAFF | TGTGCCTACCGGACAGAATCATTCACTGAAGCTTTCTTT
NA | TRBJ1-4 | TRBV3-1/TRBV3-2 | NA | CASSQSSGGNEKLFF | TGTGCCAGCAGCCAATCCTCAGGAGGTAATGAAAAACTGTTTTTT
NA | TRBJ1-1 | TRBV29-1 | TRBD1 | CSVNRGLGGEAFF | TGCAGCGTAAACAGGGGGCTTGGAGGTGAAGCTTTCTTT
once | TRBJ1-3 | TRBV12-3/TRBV12-4 | NA | CASTIRTVNTIYF | TGTGCCAGTACCATTAGGACAGTGAACACCATATATTTT
NA | TRBJ2-1 | TRBV5-1 | NA | CASSLRQANNEQFF | TGCGCCAGCAGCTTACGACAGGCCAACAATGAGCAGTTCTTC
NA | TRBJ2-7 | TRBV12-3/TRBV12-4 | NA | CASSSGNSREQYF | TGTGCCAGCAGTTCCGGGAATTCGAGGGAGCAGTACTTC
NA | TRBJ1-2 | TRBV18 | NA | CASSPSRDFTAYGYTF | TGTGCCAGCTCACCGTCCAGGGACTTCACCGCCTATGGCTACACCTTC
NA | TRBJ2-3 | TRBV10-3 | NA | CAISDRNSYTDTQYF | TGTGCCATCAGTGATAGGAACAGCTACACAGATACGCAGTATTTT
NA | TRBJ2-7 | TRBV4-1 | TRBD1 | CASSQEDLDGWDRAYEQYF | TGCGCCAGCAGCCAAGAAGACCTGGACGGGTGGGACAGGGCCTACGAGCAGTACTTC
NA | TRBJ2-1 | TRBV6-6 | TRBD2 | CASIGTSKGEQFF | TGTGCCAGCATCGGGACTAGCAAGGGTGAGCAGTTCTTC
NA | TRBJ1-4 | TRBV19 | NA | CASSIKTTYEKLFF | TGTGCCAGTAGTATAAAGACTACCTATGAAAAACTGTTTTTT
NA | TRBJ1-5 | TRBV6-2/TRBV6-3 | TRBD1 | CASSPGTVSWPQHF | TGTGCCAGCAGCCCCGGGACAGTGAGTTGGCCCCAGCATTTT
NA | TRBJ2-5 | TRBV18 | TRBD1 | CASSPPGQGDVTKTQYF | TGTGCCAGCTCACCTCCAGGACAGGGGGATGTCACAAAGACCCAGTACTTC
NA | TRBJ1-1 | TRBV7-8 | NA | CASSPRRLGGRTEAFF | TGTGCCAGCAGCCCAAGGCGTCTGGGGGGACGCACTGAAGCTTTCTTT
NA | TRBJ2-5 | TRBV7-2 | NA | CASSVGRETQYF | TGTGCCAGCAGCGTGGGGAGGGAGACCCAGTACTTC
NA | TRBJ1-4 | TRBV4-2 | TRBD1 | CASSQGQFHEKLFF | TGTGCCAGCAGCCAGGGACAGTTCCATGAAAAACTGTTTTTT
NA | TRBJ1-3 | TRBV3-1/TRBV3-2 | NA | CASSHIPDTIYF | TGTGCCAGCAGCCATATCCCGGACACCATATATTTT
NA | TRBJ1-2 | TRBV7-2 | NA | CASSLFAGESSYGYTF | TGTGCCAGCAGCTTATTCGCCGGGGAATCGAGCTATGGCTACACCTTC
NA | TRBJ2-2 | TRBV9 | TRBD2 | CASSVVLAGGASTGELFF | TGTGCCAGCAGCGTAGTTCTAGCGGGGGGAGCGAGCACCGGGGAGCTGTTTTTT
NA | TRBJ1-6 | TRBV10-3 | NA | CAISSRGSFSSYNSPLHF | TGTGCCATCAGTTCGAGGGGGTCCTTCAGCTCCTATAATTCACCCCTCCACTTT
NA | TRBJ1-1 | TRBV11-1 | TRBD1 | CASSAGQANTEAFF | TGTGCCAGCAGCGCGGGACAGGCGAACACTGAAGCTTTCTTT
NA | TRBJ2-1 | TRBV5-1 | NA | CASSESFSYNEQFF | TGCGCCAGCAGCGAGTCTTTCTCCTACAATGAGCAGTTCTTC
NA | TRBJ2-7 | TRBV5-8 | NA | CASSLRGRGYYEQYF | TGTGCCAGCAGCCTACGGGGGAGGGGGTACTACGAGCAGTACTTC